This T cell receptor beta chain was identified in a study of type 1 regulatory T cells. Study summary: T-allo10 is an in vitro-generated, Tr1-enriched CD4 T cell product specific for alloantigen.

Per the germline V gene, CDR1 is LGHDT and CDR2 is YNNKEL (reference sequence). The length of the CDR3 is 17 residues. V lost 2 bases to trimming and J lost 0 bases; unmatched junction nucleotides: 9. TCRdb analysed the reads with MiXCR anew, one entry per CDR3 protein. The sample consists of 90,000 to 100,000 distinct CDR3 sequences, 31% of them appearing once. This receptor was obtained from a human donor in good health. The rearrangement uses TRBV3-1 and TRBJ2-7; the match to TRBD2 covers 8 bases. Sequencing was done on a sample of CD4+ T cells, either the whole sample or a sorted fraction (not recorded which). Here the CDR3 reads CASSQLKRREASYEQYF. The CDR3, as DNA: TGTGCCAGCAGCCAACTGAAACGGCGGGAGGCCTCCTACGAGCAGTACTTC.